The text below deals with one T cell receptor beta chain. Its target is unknown. This sample is drawn from a study of type 1 and type 2 diabetes patients. Trimming took 6 bases from V and 8 from J, leaving 16 bases between them. The CDR3 has 14 amino acids. The germline V gene has CDR1 SEHNR and CDR2 FQNEAQ (reference sequence). Whole-study findings and limits: Groups were not age- or gender-matched, which may bias interpretation. Between type 2 diabetes and control samples, V and J usage averaged approximately 0.97 correlation.

Roughly 9.7 milliliters of peripheral blood were collected from each participant. PCR was run on genomic DNA. Multiplex PCR with 30 forward and 13 reverse primers amplified the TCR beta CDR3. One entry per CDR3 protein results from TCRdb running MiXCR on the multiplex PCR reads. The sample shows 270,000 or so distinct CDR3 sequences, more than 40% of them seen only once. The sequenced sample was peripheral blood mononuclear cells (PBMCs). The rearrangement links TRBV7-9 to TRBJ1-4; tentative D call: TRBD1 (5 bases). The receptor's source is a man aged 18 to 29 with type 2 diabetes. The CDR3 spells CASRRDGGKEKLFF. CDR3 bases: TGTGCCAGCAGACGCGACGGGGGAAAAGAAAAACTGTTTTTT.